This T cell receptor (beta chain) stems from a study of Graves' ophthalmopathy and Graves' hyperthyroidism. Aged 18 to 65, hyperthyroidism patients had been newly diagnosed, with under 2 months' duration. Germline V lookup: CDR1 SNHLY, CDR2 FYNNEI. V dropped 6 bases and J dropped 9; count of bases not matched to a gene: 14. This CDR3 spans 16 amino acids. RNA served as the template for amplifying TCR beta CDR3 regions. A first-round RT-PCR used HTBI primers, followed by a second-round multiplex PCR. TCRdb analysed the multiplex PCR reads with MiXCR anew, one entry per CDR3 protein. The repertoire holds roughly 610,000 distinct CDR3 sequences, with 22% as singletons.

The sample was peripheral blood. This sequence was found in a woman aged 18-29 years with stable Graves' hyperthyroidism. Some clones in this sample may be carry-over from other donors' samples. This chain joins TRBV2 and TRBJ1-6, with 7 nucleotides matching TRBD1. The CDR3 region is CASRHTTGEGSSPLHF. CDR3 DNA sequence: TGTGCCAGCAGACATACCACAGGGGAAGGGAGTTCACCCCTCCACTTT.